This T cell receptor (beta chain) was obtained from a study of post-analysis software for immune sequencing data. Study at large: As for disease course, relapsing-remitting, secondary progressive and progressive-relapsing multiple sclerosis were all included. Study-level results: A handful of TRBV segments (TRBV5-6, TRBV5-1 and TRBV20-1 among them) occurred more frequently in patients than in controls. F measure grouped same-batch samples tightly together.

The CDR3 runs 14 residues. The V end lost 5 bases, the J end lost 0 bases, and 11 bases lay between the germline ends. Germline V gene sequence: CDR1 SQVTM, CDR2 ANQGSEA. Unique molecular identifiers were built into the TCR beta cDNA libraries. Yield was roughly 0.5 million cDNA molecules from approximately 0.95 to 9.8 million T cells. TCRdb recomputed calls from the PCR reads with MiXCR, one row per CDR3 protein. The table lists approximately 460,000 distinct CDR3 sequences, under 55% of them singletons. Regarding this clonotype: Its cognate antigen is unknown.

The V call is TRBV29-1, the J call TRBJ2-1; no firm D call. The sample taken for sequencing was blood. The receptor's source is a girl under 18 with multiple sclerosis. CDR3 sequence: CSVSVPSSYNEQFF. In DNA form, the CDR3 reads TGCAGCGTTTCGGTACCCAGCTCCTACAATGAGCAGTTCTTC.